Described below is a single T cell receptor beta chain sequence and its context. The antigen is unknown. The junction had 2 bases not matched to a gene; V was cut back by 3 bases and J by 5 bases. Germline loops: CDR1 SGHRS, CDR2 YFSETQ. The CDR3 extends over 15 amino acids. The data are from a study of OX40 agonist ivuxolimab in advanced cancers. Study as a whole: Given to patients was ivuxolimab, an agonistic anti-OX40 (CD134) antibody.

Systemic immunosuppression or autoimmune disease history was grounds to exclude patients. Study observations and caveats: Expanded peripheral T cells had an undetermined antigen specificity. At 0.1 to 3.0 mg/kg, CD4+ and CD8+ blood T cells expanded clonally by week 6.

The table came from immunoSEQ multiplex PCR; TCRdb's copy has only in-frame clones and leaves some out. In the table there are tens of thousands of clones, roughly four fifths of which are singletons. The specimen was CD4+ or CD8+ T cells sorted from blood, collected in a trial of the OX40 agonist ivuxolimab. V gene TRBV5-1 combines with J gene TRBJ2-2, with 12 bases matching TRBD2. This clonotype was obtained from an adult with an advanced solid tumor such as melanoma, head and neck, liver or kidney cancer. CDR3: CASSSTSGGTGELFF. DNA of the CDR3: TGCGCCAGCAGCTCGACTAGCGGGGGAACCGGGGAGCTGTTTTTT.